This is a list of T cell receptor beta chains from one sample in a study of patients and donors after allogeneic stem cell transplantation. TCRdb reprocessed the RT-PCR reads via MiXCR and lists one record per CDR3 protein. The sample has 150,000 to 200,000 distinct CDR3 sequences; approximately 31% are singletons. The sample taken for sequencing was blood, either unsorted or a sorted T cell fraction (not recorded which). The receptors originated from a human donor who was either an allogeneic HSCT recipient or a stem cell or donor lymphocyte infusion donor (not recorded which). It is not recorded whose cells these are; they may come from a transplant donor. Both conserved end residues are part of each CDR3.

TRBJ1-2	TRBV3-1	CASSQDISQRYGYTF
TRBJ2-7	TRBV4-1	CASRELGGSYEQYF
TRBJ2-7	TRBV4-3	CASSQGARGSGSYEQYF
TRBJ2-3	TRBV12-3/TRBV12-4	CASSPGTSGFSTDTQYF
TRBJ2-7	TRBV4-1	CASSLLVVGGGYEQYF
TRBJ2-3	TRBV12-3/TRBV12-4	CASSRGTGVVGDTQYF
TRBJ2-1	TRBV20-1	CSAPGLAGNEQFF
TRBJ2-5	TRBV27	CASSPWGETQYF
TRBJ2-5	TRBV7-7	CASSLHLTSQETQYF
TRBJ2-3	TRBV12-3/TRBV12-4	CASTLRLAGADTQYF
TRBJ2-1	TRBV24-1	CATGDRVSDEQFF
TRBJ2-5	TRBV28	CASTPVYLAGENQETQYF
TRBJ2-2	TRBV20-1	CSARDRARGQGTGELFF
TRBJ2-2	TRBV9	CASSPIGLAGAGELFF